These 7 T cell receptor beta chains were all obtained from the same sample, sequenced in a study of cytomegalovirus exposure and HLA in healthy donors. PCR amplification relied on 60 Vbeta primers (plus 13 Jbeta primers). The method was immunoSEQ multiplex PCR; TCRdb's version includes in-frame clones alone and lacks a portion of them. Here the sample spans some 150,000 clones, about 80% being singletons. The sequencing input was PBMCs. These receptors came from a woman aged 50 to 60 in good health and CMV-seronegative.

The V gene is TRBV25-1, the J gene TRBJ2-3, with a weak D call TRBD2 (7 bases). The CDR3 is made up of 16 amino acids. V shed 4 bases and J shed 5 bases, with 19 bases lying between them. The germline V gene encodes CDR1 MGHDK and CDR2 SYGVNS. The CDR3 spells CASSADRGRARDTQYF. DNA for the CDR3: TGTGCCAGCAGTGCCGATAGGGGGAGGGCCAGAGATACGCAGTATTTT.

The genes are TRBV7-2 and TRBJ2-7, with TRBD2 identical over 13 bases. In germline, CDR1 is SGHTA, CDR2 FQGNSA. The V and J ends lost 5 bases and 2 bases, in that order; junction bases with no gene match: 9. The CDR3 sequence is 17 residues long. CDR3 residues: CASSKPTSGRGAYEQYF. The CDR3 region has the DNA TGTGCCAGCAGCAAGCCAACTAGCGGGAGGGGCGCCTACGAGCAGTACTTC.

Details on this clone: Mismatch with germline at one junction end may stem from a read error. The V and J genes are TRBV7-9 and TRBJ2-2; 10 nucleotides agree with TRBD2. Germline lookup yields CDR1 SEHNR and CDR2 FQNEAQ (reference sequence). This CDR3 contains 16 residues. The chain's CDR3 is CSSSPSLAGVSGELFF. DNA for the CDR3: TGTTCCAGCAGCCCCAGTCTAGCGGGAGTGTCCGGGGAGCTGTTTTTT.

This chain joins TRBV4-1 and TRBJ2-7; a weak D match, TRBD2 (6 bases). Trimming left V 0 bases short and J 0 bases short, with 15 bases between. This CDR3 is 17 amino acids long. Germline lookup yields CDR1 MGHRA and CDR2 YSYEKL. The CDR3 DNA reads as TGCGCCAGCAGCCAAGATTTTCCGGGAGAGCGCTCCTACGAGCAGTACTTC. Protein: CASSQDFPGERSYEQYF.

V and J are TRBV19 and TRBJ1-1; 10 nucleotides agree with TRBD1. The CDR3 consists of 16 residues. CDR1 and CDR2 from the germline V gene are LNHDA and SQIVND (reference sequence). After removal of 3 bases from V and 2 bases from J, the junction contained 6 bases not matched to a gene. CDR3 nucleotides: TGTGCCAGTAGTATGGGGACAGGGGCCATTAACACTGAAGCTTTCTTT. It translates to CASSMGTGAINTEAFF. The complete variable domain, with remaining parts taken from reference TRBV19 and TRBJ1-1, reads DGGITQSPKYLFRKEGQNVTLSCEQNLNHDAMYWYRQDPGQGLRLIYYSQIVNDFQKGDIAEGYSVSREKKESFPLTVTSAQKNPTAFYLCASSMGTGAINTEAFFGQGTRLTVV.

The chain uses TRBV19 and TRBJ2-1, with TRBD2 matching 13 bases. The ends lost 5 bases at V and 6 bases at J; junction bases unmatched: 7. The V gene's germline CDR1 is LNHDA and CDR2 SQIVND (reference sequence). This CDR3 spans 16 amino acids. CDR3 DNA: TGTGCCAGTAGTCTTGCGACTAGCGGGAGGACCAATGAGCAGTTCTTC. Translation: CASSLATSGRTNEQFF.

This clone was seen once. The chain couples TRBV5-1 to TRBJ2-1; 8 nucleotides match TRBD2. The CDR3 runs 18 residues. J gave up 0 bases and V 2 bases, and 10 bases lay outside the gene matches. The V gene's germline CDR1 is SGHRS and CDR2 YFSETQ. The CDR3 bases are TGCGCCAGCAGCTTACGTAGCGGGACTTCCAACTCCTACAATGAGCAGTTCTTC. It translates to CASSLRSGTSNSYNEQFF.